The rows below give T cell receptor beta chains drawn from one sample of a study of STAT3 mutations in large granular lymphocyte leukemia. The data were produced by immunoSEQ multiplex PCR, yet TCRdb's version contains in-frame clones alone and is incomplete. The sample includes around 12,000 clones, over 70% seen only once; the top ten take 51%. Material for sequencing was peripheral blood mononuclear cells. These TCRs come from a man aged 55-75 years with T-cell large granular lymphocyte leukemia. Some clones in this sample may be carry-over from other donors' samples. CDR3s include the opening cysteine and the closing phenylalanine or tryptophan. D genes are given only for firm matches. Size tells how often a clone was seen (once, few, many) or the class of an expanded clone, and some rows leave it out.

. TRBJ1-1 TRBV5-1 TRBD1 TGCGCCAGCAGCTTGGCGGGGACAGTCATGAACACTGAAGCTTTCTTT CASSLAGTVMNTEAFF
. TRBJ1-3 TRBV12-5 . TGTGCTAGTGGTGTCGATTTCGCCATATATTTT CASGVDFAIYF
. TRBJ1-5 TRBV28 TRBD1 TGTGCCAGCACTACAGGGGGCTTTTTTTCTCAGCCCCAGCATTTT CASTTGGFFSQPQHF
few TRBJ2-4 TRBV6-6 . TGTGCCGTGGCGGCGGGACCGGAAAACATTCAGTACTTC CAVAAGPENIQYF
. TRBJ2-5 TRBV5-1 . TGCGCCAGCAGCTTGGACAGGGTAGAGACCCAGTACTTC CASSLDRVETQYF
. TRBJ2-1 TRBV29-1 TRBD2 TGCAGCGCCGAGGGGACTAGCGACGAGCAGTTCTTC CSAEGTSDEQFF
. TRBJ2-3 TRBV2 TRBD2 TGTGCCGTCAGCGGGGCAGATACGCAGTATTTT CAVSGADTQYF
. TRBJ2-3 TRBV5-4 . TGTGCCAGCAGCCCGGGGGCAGGTTCCACAGATACGCAGTATTTT CASSPGAGSTDTQYF
. TRBJ2-7 TRBV5-4 . TGTGCCAGCAGCTTGGGACAGGACTACGAGCAGTACTTC CASSLGQDYEQYF
. TRBJ1-4 TRBV5-1 TRBD1 TGCGCCAGCAGCTCCGGACAGGACTTAACTAATGAAAAACTGTTTTTT CASSSGQDLTNEKLFF
. TRBJ2-7 TRBV7-8 . TGTGCCAGCAGCTTAGGGGCGTCAGCTCAAGCCTACGAGCAGTACTTC CASSLGASAQAYEQYF
. TRBJ1-3 TRBV6-6 . TGTGCCAGCAGCCCGGGCACGGAAGCCACCATATATTTT CASSPGTEATIYF
. TRBJ2-5 TRBV28 TRBD2 TGTGCCAGCAGCAATTATGTCGGGGGGTACCAAGAGACCCAGTACTTC CASSNYVGGYQETQYF
. TRBJ2-3 TRBV18 . TGTGCCAGCTCACCATCCAGGGAGGATACGCAGTATTTT CASSPSREDTQYF
. TRBJ1-2 TRBV28 . TGTGCCAGCATCTCCAGCCCCTATGGCTACACCTTC CASISSPYGYTF
. TRBJ2-7 TRBV23-1 TRBD2 TGCGCCAGCAGTCAACGCTCTACGGCGGAACTAGCGGGAACTGAGTTCTACGAGCAGTACTTC CASSQRSTAELAGTEFYEQYF
. TRBJ2-5 TRBV5-4 . TGTGCCAGCAGCCTCGACCTGGGTGAGACCCAGTACTTC CASSLDLGETQYF
. TRBJ2-7 TRBV11-3 . TGTGCCAGCAGCTTAAGGGCTGGAGGAAACGAGCAGTACTTC CASSLRAGGNEQYF
. TRBJ2-7 TRBV18 TRBD2 TGTGCCAGCTCAACCGGGACTAGCGAGAGGTACGAGCAGTACTTC CASSTGTSERYEQYF
. TRBJ1-5 TRBV10-3 . TGTGCCATCAGTGAAGATTGGCAGGGCAACCAGCCCCAGCATTTT CAISEDWQGNQPQHF
few TRBJ2-5 TRBV20-1 . TGCAGTGCGAGGAAGGAGACCCAGTACTTC CSARKETQYF
. TRBJ2-3 TRBV5-6 TRBD2 TGTGCCAGCAGCTTGGATTGGGGGGGGAGCACAGATACGCAGTATTTT CASSLDWGGSTDTQYF
. TRBJ1-6 TRBV28 . TGTGCCAGCAGTTTCTTGCGGTCACCCCTCCACTTT CASSFLRSPLHF
. TRBJ2-5 TRBV2 TRBD2 TGTGCCAGCAGTGCCAAACTAGCGGGTTTAACCAAGACCCAGTACTTC CASSAKLAGLTKTQYF
. TRBJ1-2 TRBV29-1 . TGCAGCGTTGAAGATGAAGGGCTGCATGGCTACACCTTC CSVEDEGLHGYTF
once TRBJ2-3 TRBV18 TRBD2 TGTGCCAGCTCAGGGACTAGCGGGAGTTTCTCAGATACGCAGTATTTT CASSGTSGSFSDTQYF
once TRBJ1-4 TRBV5-1 . TGCGCCAGCAGCGCTGGGGATGAACTGTTTTTT CASSAGDELFF
. TRBJ2-6 TRBV4-2 TRBD2 TGTGCCAGCAGCCAAGATTCGGGGGGGATCTCTGGGGCCAACGTCCTGACTTTC CASSQDSGGISGANVLTF
. TRBJ2-7 TRBV2 . TGTGCCAGCAGTGTTAGGTCGGGGACGGTCGACTCCTACGAGCAGTACTTC CASSVRSGTVDSYEQYF
few TRBJ2-3 TRBV27 . TGTGCCAAACCAGGGGGGAAAGGGGATACGCAGTATTTT CAKPGGKGDTQYF
. TRBJ2-2 TRBV15 TRBD1 TGTGCCACCAGCAGAGGGACAGGGGTTCCCGGGGAGCTGTTTTTT CATSRGTGVPGELFF
. TRBJ2-3 TRBV27 . TGTGCCAGCAGTGGTTTGCTAGCACGAGATACGCAGTATTTT CASSGLLARDTQYF
once TRBJ2-1 TRBV27 TRBD2 TGTGCCAGCAGTCTCCGCCTAGCGGGGGAGCAGTTCTTC CASSLRLAGEQFF
. TRBJ1-2 TRBV7-3 . TGTGCCACGACCCAGGGGACGGATGGCTACACCTTC CATTQGTDGYTF
. TRBJ1-5 TRBV18 TRBD1 TGTGCCAGCTCACCTCGGACAGGGCCTGGAAATCAGCCCCAGCATTTT CASSPRTGPGNQPQHF
. TRBJ1-2 TRBV5-1 TRBD1 TGCGCCAGCAGCCAAAGGACAGGAGCTTCTAACTATGGCTACACCTTC CASSQRTGASNYGYTF
. TRBJ2-3 TRBV6-5 . TGTGCCAGCAGCCTCAGAACCCCCACAGATACGCAGTATTTT CASSLRTPTDTQYF
. TRBJ2-5 TRBV5-6 . TGTGCCAGCAGCTCATATGCAGGGTCCCGGGAGACCCAGTACTTC CASSSYAGSRETQYF
. TRBJ2-7 TRBV29-1 TRBD2 TGCAGCGTCACTAGCGGAGGTTCGGTCCACGAGCAGTACTTC CSVTSGGSVHEQYF
. TRBJ2-1 TRBV5-1 . TGCGCCAGCCAACGGGGGTTCTCCTACAATGAGCAGTTCTTC CASQRGFSYNEQFF
. TRBJ2-7 TRBV2 TRBD1 TGTGCCAGCAGTGAACAGGGGGCGGGTTACGAGCAGTACTTC CASSEQGAGYEQYF
. TRBJ2-7 TRBV25-1 . TGTGCCAGCAGTGATAAATTGATTGGGAGGGGGAACGAGCAGTACTTC CASSDKLIGRGNEQYF
. TRBJ2-3 TRBV5-4 TRBD2 TGTGCCAGCACCTCCACCTCGGGACTAGCGGGAGGGCGGGGTACGCAGTATTTT CASTSTSGLAGGRGTQYF
. TRBJ2-2 TRBV7-2 . TGTGCCAGCAGCCTCAACACCGGGGAGCTGTTTTTT CASSLNTGELFF
. TRBJ2-1 TRBV5-4 TRBD2 TGTGCCAGCAGTGAGGGTGCACTAGCGGCCTACAATGAGCAGTTCTTC CASSEGALAAYNEQFF
. TRBJ1-1 TRBV25-1 TRBD1 TGTGCCAGCAGTGAATTGAAGGGGCACAGGGGTGAAGCTTTCTTT CASSELKGHRGEAFF
. TRBJ2-6 TRBV29-1 . TGCAGCGTTGAAGAGGACAGAGAAGGGTATTCTGGGGCCAACGTCCTGACTTTC CSVEEDREGYSGANVLTF
. TRBJ1-5 TRBV5-6 TRBD1 TGTGCCAGCAGCCCTAGGACAGGGGGCGGCCAGCCCCAGCATTTT CASSPRTGGGQPQHF
. TRBJ2-2 TRBV19 TRBD2 TGTGCCAGTAGTATCACTAGCGGGAGGGCCGGAGGCGGGGAGCTGTTTTTT CASSITSGRAGGGELFF
medium-sized TRBJ1-5 TRBV28 . TGTGCCAGCAGTCTAGGGGCTTATAGCAATCAGCCCCAGCATTTT CASSLGAYSNQPQHF
. TRBJ2-3 TRBV7-9 TRBD2 TGTGCCAGCACACTAGCGGGAGAAGCTACGCAGTATTTT CASTLAGEATQYF
few TRBJ1-1 TRBV30 . TGTGCCTGGAGGCTAAGGGGGTGGGCCCTTGAGAGCACTGAAGCTTTCTTT CAWRLRGWALESTEAFF
. TRBJ2-2 TRBV5-4 TRBD2 TGTGCCAGCAGCCGCCCGGGGGGTGGGCCCGGGGAGCTGTTTTTT CASSRPGGGPGELFF
. TRBJ1-1 TRBV5-1 . TGCGCCAGCCTACAAGGGTCGGGAAACACTGAAGCTTTCTTT CASLQGSGNTEAFF
. TRBJ2-6 TRBV2 . TGTGCCTTGGGCTTGAGCTCTGGGGCCAACGTCCTGACTTTC CALGLSSGANVLTF
. TRBJ1-5 TRBV10-3 . TGTGCCATCAGTGAGTTAGACAGGCGGGATCAGCCCCAGCATTTT CAISELDRRDQPQHF
once TRBJ2-7 TRBV7-9 TRBD2 TGTGCCAGCAGCTCTGGACTAGCGAGTCCCTACGAGCAGTACTTC CASSSGLASPYEQYF
once TRBJ1-4 TRBV9 . TGTGCCAGCAGCGTAGCCCCTATAAGGGGCTCTAATGAAAAACTGTTTTTT CASSVAPIRGSNEKLFF
. TRBJ2-7 TRBV5-1 TRBD1 TGCGCCAGCAGACCCGGGACAGGGGGTTACGAGCAGTACTTC CASRPGTGGYEQYF